The 4 T cell receptor beta chains in this list originate from one sample, sequenced in a study of breast tumors, draining lymph nodes, adjacent tissues (dated by TCRdb to between 2015 and 2016). Library prep was done by multiplex PCR. The sequencer was an Illumina HiSeq 2000. TCRdb reworked the public reads: Q25 trimming with fastp, MiXCR clone assembly, productive beta chains retained. Rows are combined by CDR3 protein, so each entry shows the most common genes and DNA. Within this sample are about 230,000 distinct CDR3 sequences, with 32% of them counted one time only. The top ten clones comprise 1.4% of the sample. The lymph node samples were taken from the axillary draining lymph nodes of breast cancer patients. What was sequenced was axillary lymph node tissue. These receptors all come from a female donor with breast cancer. Some clones in this sample may be carry-over from other donors' samples.

This clonotype was recorded many times. CDR3 protein: CASSQTGIGELFF. The CDR3 DNA reads TGTGCCAGCAGCCAGACAGGGATCGGGGAGCTGTTTTTT. This chain joins TRBV11-2 and TRBJ2-2, with 7 bases that match TRBD1. The trim removed 5 bases at V and 7 bases at J, leaving 4 bases unmatched. In germline, CDR1 is SGHAT, CDR2 FQNNGV. There are 13 residues in the CDR3.

At least ten counts were recorded for this clonotype. V gene TRBV19 combines with J gene TRBJ2-7; 13 bases fit TRBD2. Per germline, CDR1 LNHDA and CDR2 SQIVND (reference sequence). J was trimmed by 9 bases and V by 6 bases; bases with no gene match: 8. This CDR3 spans 14 amino acids. The CDR3 region is CASSAGTSGNTQYF. The CDR3 DNA sequence: TGTGCCAGTAGCGCCGGGACTAGCGGGAATACGCAGTACTTC.

The chain has TRBV20-1 and TRBJ2-2, with 7 positions matching TRBD2. Germline CDR1 and CDR2: DFQATT and SNEGSKA (reference sequence). The V segment lost 0 bases and the J segment 9 bases; nucleotides outside the gene matches: 7. The CDR3 runs to 14 residues. In nucleotides, the CDR3 is TGCAGTGCTAGAGATCCAGGGAGGGACCGGGAGCTGTTTTTT. As protein: CSARDPGRDRELFF.

This clonotype came up many times. J is TRBJ2-7 and V is TRBV11-3; 12 bases fit TRBD1. Germline V gene lookup returns CDR1 SGHNT and CDR2 YENEEA. The CDR3 loop spans 15 amino acids. J was trimmed by 5 bases and V by 3 bases; bases with no gene match: 5. The CDR3 spells CASSFAGTGGDEQYF. CDR3 nucleotides: TGTGCCAGCAGCTTCGCCGGGACAGGGGGCGACGAGCAGTACTTC. Filled out from reference TRBV11-3 and TRBJ2-7, the complete variable domain reads EAGVVQSPRYKIIEKKQPVAFWCNPISGHNTLYWYLQNLGQGPELLIRYENEEAVDDSQLPKDRFSAERLKGVDSTLKIQPAELGDSAVYLCASSFAGTGGDEQYFGPGTRLTVT.